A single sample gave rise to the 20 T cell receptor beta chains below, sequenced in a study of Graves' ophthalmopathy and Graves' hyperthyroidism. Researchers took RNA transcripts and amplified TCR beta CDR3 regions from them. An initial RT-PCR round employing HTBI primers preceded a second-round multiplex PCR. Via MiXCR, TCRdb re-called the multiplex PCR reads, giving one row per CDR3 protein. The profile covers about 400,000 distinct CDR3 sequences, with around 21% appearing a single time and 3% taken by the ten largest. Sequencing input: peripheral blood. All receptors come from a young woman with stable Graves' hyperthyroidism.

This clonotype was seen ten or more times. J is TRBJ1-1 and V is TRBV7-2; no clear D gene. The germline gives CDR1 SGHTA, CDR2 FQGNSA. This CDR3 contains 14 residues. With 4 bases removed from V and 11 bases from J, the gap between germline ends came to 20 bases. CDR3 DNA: TGTGCCAGCAGCTATAAAACTCTGGCCCTTGGTGCTTTCTTT. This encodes CASSYKTLALGAFF.

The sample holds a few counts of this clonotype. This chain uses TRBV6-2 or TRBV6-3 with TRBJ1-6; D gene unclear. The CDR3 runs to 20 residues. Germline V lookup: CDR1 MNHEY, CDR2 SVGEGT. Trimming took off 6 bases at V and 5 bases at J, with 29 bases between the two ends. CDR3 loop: CASSEIGNRRPPVHNSPLHF. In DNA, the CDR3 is TGTGCCAGCAGCGAGATCGGGAACCGACGCCCACCGGTGCATAATTCACCCCTCCACTTT.

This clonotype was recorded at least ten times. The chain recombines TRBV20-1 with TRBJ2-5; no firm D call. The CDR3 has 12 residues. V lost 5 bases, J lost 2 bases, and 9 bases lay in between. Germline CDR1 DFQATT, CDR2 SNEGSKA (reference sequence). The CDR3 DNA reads TGCAGTGCTTTAGTCGGGCAAGAGACCCAGTACTTC. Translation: CSALVGQETQYF.

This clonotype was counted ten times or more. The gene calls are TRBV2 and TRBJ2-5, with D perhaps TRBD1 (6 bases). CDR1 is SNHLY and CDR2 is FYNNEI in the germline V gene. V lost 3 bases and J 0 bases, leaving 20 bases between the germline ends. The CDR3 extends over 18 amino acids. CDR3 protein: CASSERAGDYGNQETQYF. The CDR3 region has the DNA TGTGCCAGCAGTGAGAGGGCAGGGGATTATGGAAACCAAGAGACCCAGTACTTC. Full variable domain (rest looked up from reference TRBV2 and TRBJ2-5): EPEVTQTPSHQVTQMGQEVILRCVPISNHLYFYWYRQILGQKVEFLVSFYNNEISEKSEIFDDQFSVERPDGSNFTLKIRSTKLEDSAMYFCASSERAGDYGNQETQYFGPGTRLLVL.

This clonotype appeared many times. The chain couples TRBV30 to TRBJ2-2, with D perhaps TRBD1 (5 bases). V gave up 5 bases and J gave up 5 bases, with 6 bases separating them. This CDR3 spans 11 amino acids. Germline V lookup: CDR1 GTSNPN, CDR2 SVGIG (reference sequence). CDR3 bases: TGTGCCTGGCAGGGAACCGGGGAGCTGTTTTTT. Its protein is CAWQGTGELFF.

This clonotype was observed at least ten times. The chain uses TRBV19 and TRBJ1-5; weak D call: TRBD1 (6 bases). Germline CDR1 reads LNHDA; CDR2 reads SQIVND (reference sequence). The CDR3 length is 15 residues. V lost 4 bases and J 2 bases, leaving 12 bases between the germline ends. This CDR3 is CASSTTRGGNQPQHF. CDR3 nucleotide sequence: TGTGCCAGTAGTACTACTAGGGGGGGCAATCAGCCCCAGCATTTT.

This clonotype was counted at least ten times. Here the CDR3 reads CSARSGQGADEQYF. The CDR3 nucleotides read TGCAGTGCTAGATCCGGACAGGGGGCCGACGAGCAGTACTTC. V and J are TRBV20-1 and TRBJ2-7, with 11 positions matching TRBD1. This CDR3 region has 14 residues. The V and J ends lost 2 bases and 5 bases, in that order; junction bases with no gene match: 5. CDR1 and CDR2 (germline): DFQATT, SNEGSKA (reference sequence).

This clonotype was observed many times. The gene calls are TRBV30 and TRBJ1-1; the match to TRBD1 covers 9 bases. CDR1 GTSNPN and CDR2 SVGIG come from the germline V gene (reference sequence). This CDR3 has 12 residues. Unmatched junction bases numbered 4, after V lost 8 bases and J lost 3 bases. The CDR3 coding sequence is TGTGCCGGGACAGGGTACCACACTGAAGCTTTCTTT. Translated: CAGTGYHTEAFF.

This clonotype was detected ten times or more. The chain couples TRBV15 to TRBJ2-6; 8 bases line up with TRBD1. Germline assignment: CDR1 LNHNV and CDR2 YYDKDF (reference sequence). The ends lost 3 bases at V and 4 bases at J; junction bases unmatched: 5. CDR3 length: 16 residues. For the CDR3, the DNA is TGTGCCACCAGCAGGCGGACAGGGAGCGGGGCCAACGTCCTGACTTTC. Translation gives CATSRRTGSGANVLTF.

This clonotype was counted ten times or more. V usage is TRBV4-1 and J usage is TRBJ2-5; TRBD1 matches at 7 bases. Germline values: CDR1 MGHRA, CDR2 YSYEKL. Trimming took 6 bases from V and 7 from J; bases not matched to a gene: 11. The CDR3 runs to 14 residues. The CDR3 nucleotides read TGCGCCAGCAGTCTCGGACAGGACCTAGGGACCCAGTACTTC. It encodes CASSLGQDLGTQYF.

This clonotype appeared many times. CDR3 in DNA: TGTGCCAGCAGCCAAGATCAGGTGGTAAATGGCTACACCTTC. Translation: CASSQDQVVNGYTF. V usage is TRBV3-1 and J usage is TRBJ1-2; D not certain. The germline CDR1 and CDR2 sequences are LGHDT and YNNKEL (reference sequence). This CDR3 is 14 amino acids long. V was clipped by 0 bases and J by 6 bases, with 11 bases between them.

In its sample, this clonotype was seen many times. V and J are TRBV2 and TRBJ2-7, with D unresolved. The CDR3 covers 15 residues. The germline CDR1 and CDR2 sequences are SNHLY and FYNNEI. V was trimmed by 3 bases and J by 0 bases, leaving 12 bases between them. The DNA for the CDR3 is TGTGCCAGCAGTGAGACCTTTGTGAGCTCCTACGAGCAGTACTTC. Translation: CASSETFVSSYEQYF.

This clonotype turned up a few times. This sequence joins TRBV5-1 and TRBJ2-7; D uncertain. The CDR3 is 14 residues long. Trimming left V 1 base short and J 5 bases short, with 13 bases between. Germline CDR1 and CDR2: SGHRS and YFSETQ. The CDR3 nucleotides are TGCGCCAGCAGCTTGAAACAGCTTAGACACGAGCAGTACTTC. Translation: CASSLKQLRHEQYF.

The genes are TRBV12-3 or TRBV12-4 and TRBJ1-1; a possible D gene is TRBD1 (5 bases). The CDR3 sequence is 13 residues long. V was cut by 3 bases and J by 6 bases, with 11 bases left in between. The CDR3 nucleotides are TGTGCCAGCAGTTTGGGGGTAGCGGCTGAAGCTTTCTTT. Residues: CASSLGVAAEAFF.

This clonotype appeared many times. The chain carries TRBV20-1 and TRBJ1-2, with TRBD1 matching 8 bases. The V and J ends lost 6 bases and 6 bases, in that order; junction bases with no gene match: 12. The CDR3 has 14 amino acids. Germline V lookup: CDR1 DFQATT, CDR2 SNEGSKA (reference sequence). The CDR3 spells CSARLTGAFDGYTF. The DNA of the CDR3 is TGCAGTGCCAGATTGACAGGGGCGTTCGATGGCTACACCTTC.

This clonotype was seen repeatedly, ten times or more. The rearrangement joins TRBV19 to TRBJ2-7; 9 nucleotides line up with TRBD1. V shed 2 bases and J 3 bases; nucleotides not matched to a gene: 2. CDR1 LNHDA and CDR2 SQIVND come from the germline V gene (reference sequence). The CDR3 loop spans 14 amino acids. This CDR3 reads CASSISGQGYEQYF. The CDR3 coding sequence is TGTGCCAGTAGTATATCGGGACAGGGCTACGAGCAGTACTTC.

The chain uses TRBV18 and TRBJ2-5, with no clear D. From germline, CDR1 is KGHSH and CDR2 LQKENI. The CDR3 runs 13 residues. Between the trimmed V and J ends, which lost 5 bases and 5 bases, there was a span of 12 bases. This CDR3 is CASSWVERETQYF. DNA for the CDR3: TGTGCCAGCTCATGGGTAGAGCGCGAGACCCAGTACTTC.

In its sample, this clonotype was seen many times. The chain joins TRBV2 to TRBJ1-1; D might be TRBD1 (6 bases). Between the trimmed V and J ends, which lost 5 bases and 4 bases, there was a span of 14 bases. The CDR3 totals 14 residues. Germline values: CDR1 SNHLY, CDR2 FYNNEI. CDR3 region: CASSREGGFTEAFF. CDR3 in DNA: TGTGCCAGCAGTCGAGAGGGGGGCTTCACTGAAGCTTTCTTT.

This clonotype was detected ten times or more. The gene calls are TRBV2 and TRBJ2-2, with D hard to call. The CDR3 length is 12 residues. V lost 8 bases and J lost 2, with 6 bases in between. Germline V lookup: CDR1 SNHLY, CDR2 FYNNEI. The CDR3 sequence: CASDQNTGELFF. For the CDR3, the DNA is TGTGCCAGCGACCAAAACACCGGGGAGCTGTTTTTT.

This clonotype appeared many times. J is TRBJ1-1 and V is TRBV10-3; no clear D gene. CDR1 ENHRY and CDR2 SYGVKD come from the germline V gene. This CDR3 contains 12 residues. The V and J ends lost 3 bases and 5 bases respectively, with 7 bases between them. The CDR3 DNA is TGTGCCATCAGTGACCGGAAGACTGAAGCTTTCTTT. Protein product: CAISDRKTEAFF.